Listed here are 27 T cell receptor beta chains from one sample, sequenced in a study of metastatic and nonmetastatic thyroid tumors (dated by TCRdb to the early 2020s). Library generation was performed with PCR. This sample was sequenced with an Illumina HiSeq 4000. TCRdb ran its own pipeline on the public reads, namely fastp trimming at Q25 and MiXCR clone calling, and kept in-frame beta chains. This sample is represented by about 15,000 clones; 27% of them were singletons. The ten top clones hold roughly 14% of the sample. No patient had received any treatment before thyroid surgery. What was sequenced was adjacent normal tissue. The source is a female donor with papillary thyroid cancer or a benign thyroid nodule (not recorded which). Some clones in this sample may be carry-over from other donors' samples.

The J gene is TRBJ2-2, the V gene TRBV6-1; a possible D gene is TRBD1 (5 bases). CDR1 is MNHNS, CDR2 SASEGT, per germline. V was clipped by 3 bases and J by 5 bases, with 19 bases between them. The CDR3 extends over 17 amino acids. The CDR3 region has the DNA TGTGCCAGCAGTGAGGGCAGGGCTAATTATAGGACCGGGGAGCTGTTTTTT. The encoded protein is CASSEGRANYRTGELFF.

Note on this clone: A junction boundary mismatches the germline segment, possibly from a read error. The chain couples TRBV6-1 to TRBJ2-7; 12 nucleotides match TRBD2. This CDR3 spans 15 amino acids. Germline CDR1 MNHNS, CDR2 SASEGT. The CDR3 DNA is TGTGCCAGCAGTCCGGCTAGCGGGAGGGCCTATGAGCAGTACTTC. This sequence encodes CASSPASGRAYEQYF.

The CDR3 protein is CASSPTSGRSYEQYF. The CDR3 DNA reads as TGCGCCAGCAGCCCTACTAGCGGGAGATCCTACGAGCAGTACTTC. The rearrangement links TRBV5-1 to TRBJ2-7, with 11 bases fitting TRBD2. V shed 4 bases and J 1 base; nucleotides not matched to a gene: 4. CDR1 and CDR2 from the germline V gene are SGHRS and YFSETQ. CDR3 length: 15 residues.

The chain recombines TRBV12-3 or TRBV12-4 with TRBJ1-1, with 7 nucleotides matching TRBD1. CDR3 length: 13 amino acids. Trimming at V came to 6 bases and at J to 1 base, leaving 2 bases not matched to a gene. The chain's CDR3 is CASRTGTNTEAFF. The CDR3 DNA follows: TGTGCCAGCAGGACAGGGACGAACACTGAAGCTTTCTTT.

The genes are TRBV12-3 or TRBV12-4 and TRBJ1-1, with a weak D call TRBD1 (5 bases). The CDR3 covers 14 residues. V was clipped by 1 base and J by 11 bases, with 17 bases between them. CDR3 sequence reads: CASSLVLDNQGAFF. The CDR3 DNA is TGTGCCAGCAGTTTAGTACTGGACAACCAAGGCGCTTTCTTT.

The J gene is TRBJ1-1, the V gene TRBV7-3, with D maybe TRBD1 (5 bases). This CDR3 has 13 amino acids. The V end lost 0 bases, the J end lost 8 bases, and 10 bases lay between the germline ends. Germline V lookup: CDR1 SGHTA, CDR2 FQGTGA. The chain's CDR3 is CASSLTRETEAFF. The CDR3 DNA reads TGTGCCAGCAGCTTAACCAGGGAAACCGAAGCTTTCTTT.

By share, this clone ranks as large. The genes are TRBV6-1 and TRBJ2-7; D is unresolved. Trimming took 6 bases from V and 1 from J, leaving 10 bases between them. Germline CDR1 is MNHNS and CDR2 is SASEGT. This CDR3 contains 13 residues. CDR3 sequence: CASRRPSSYEQYF. The CDR3 nucleotides are TGTGCCAGCAGGCGCCCATCGTCCTACGAGCAGTACTTC.

The rearrangement joins TRBV18 to TRBJ2-7; no reliable D call. The CDR3 sequence is 15 residues long. The V end was cut by 1 base, the J end by 0 bases, with 10 bases between. Germline CDR1 is KGHSH and CDR2 is LQKENI. CDR3 DNA sequence: TGTGCCAGCTCACCACTCAGCGAAACCTCCTACGAGCAGTACTTC. Protein product: CASSPLSETSYEQYF.

Concerning this clone: Its ends do not fully match the called genes, so a read error is possible. V and J are TRBV27 and TRBJ2-1; 8 bases agree with TRBD1. The CDR3 consists of 16 residues. Germline V gene lookup returns CDR1 MNHEY and CDR2 SMNVEV (reference sequence). Here the CDR3 DNA reads TGTGCCAGCAGTTTATTTATCGGACAGGGCCTCAATGAGCAGCTCTTC. Protein: CASSLFIGQGLNEQLF.

The chain couples TRBV7-2 to TRBJ2-3; 13 bases match TRBD2. Trimming at V came to 0 bases and at J to 0 bases, leaving 3 bases not matched to a gene. The germline V gene has CDR1 SGHTA and CDR2 FQGNSA. This CDR3 is 18 amino acids long. The CDR3: CASSLAGLAGTSTDTQYF. The CDR3 DNA is TGTGCCAGCAGCTTAGCGGGACTAGCGGGAACAAGCACAGATACGCAGTATTTT.

This clone was counted only a few times. V is TRBV4-3 and J is TRBJ2-7; a weak D match, TRBD1 (6 bases). V lost 3 bases and J 6 bases, leaving 12 bases between the germline ends. CDR3 length equals 13 residues. Germline V lookup: CDR1 LGHNA, CDR2 YSLEER. For the CDR3, the DNA is TGCGCCAGCAGCCAGATTCAGGGGAGCGAGCAGTACTTC. It specifies CASSQIQGSEQYF.

By sample fraction, this clone is medium-sized. The chain recombines TRBV18 with TRBJ2-7; TRBD1 matches at 8 bases. The J segment lost 5 bases and the V segment lost 2 bases, leaving 5 bases of the junction unmatched. This CDR3 has 14 amino acids. The germline V gene has CDR1 KGHSH and CDR2 LQKENI. The CDR3 DNA follows: TGTGCCAGCTCACCAAACCAGGGGGCGAACGAGCAGTACTTC. Its protein is CASSPNQGANEQYF.

This rearrangement joins TRBV2 to TRBJ2-3, with D possibly being TRBD1 (6 bases). In germline, CDR1 is SNHLY, CDR2 FYNNEI. V was clipped by 0 bases and J by 3 bases, with 16 bases between them. There are 17 residues in the CDR3. CDR3 protein: CASSEAEGQKVTDTQYF. The CDR3 DNA reads as TGTGCCAGCAGTGAAGCCGAAGGACAGAAAGTGACAGATACGCAGTATTTT.

The J gene is TRBJ2-1, the V gene TRBV9; unclear D gene. This CDR3 is 14 amino acids long. Germline values: CDR1 SGDLS, CDR2 YYNGEE. V was cut by 1 base and J by 6 bases, with 11 bases left in between. CDR3 sequence reads: CASSVKSRTNEQFF. CDR3 in DNA: TGTGCCAGCAGCGTAAAGTCACGGACCAATGAGCAGTTCTTC.

The chain combines TRBV29-1 with TRBJ2-1; 7 positions agree with TRBD2. Germline V CDR1 and CDR2: SQVTM, ANQGSEA. CDR3 size: 12 residues. The ends lost 8 bases at V and 6 bases at J; junction bases unmatched: 7. The CDR3 DNA reads TGCAGCACGGGAGGTGTCATCAATGAGCAGTTCTTC. Its protein product is CSTGGVINEQFF.

This clone has only a few counts. The gene calls are TRBV28 and TRBJ2-1; 9 positions match TRBD2. The V and J ends lost 7 bases and 9 bases, in that order; junction bases with no gene match: 13. The CDR3 is made up of 15 amino acids. Germline-derived CDR1 and CDR2 are MDHEN and SYDVKM. CDR3 sequence: CASTLGAGGFGEQFF. The CDR3 DNA sequence: TGTGCCAGCACCTTGGGAGCGGGGGGATTCGGTGAGCAGTTCTTC.

This chain uses TRBV19 with TRBJ2-3; TRBD2 matches at 10 bases. V was clipped by 3 bases and J by 4 bases; unmatched bases: 4. Germline CDR1 is LNHDA and CDR2 is SQIVND (reference sequence). This CDR3 has 15 residues. This CDR3 reads CASSMVAGGPDTQYF. DNA of the CDR3: TGTGCCAGTAGTATGGTAGCGGGAGGCCCAGATACGCAGTATTTT. The variable domain in full, completed from reference TRBV19 and TRBJ2-3, reads DGGITQSPKYLFRKEGQNVTLSCEQNLNHDAMYWYRQDPGQGLRLIYYSQIVNDFQKGDIAEGYSVSREKKESFPLTVTSAQKNPTAFYLCASSMVAGGPDTQYFGPGTRLTVL.

The CDR3 protein is CSANRQGPAPEQYF. CDR3 bases: TGCAGTGCAAACCGACAGGGCCCCGCACCCGAGCAGTACTTC. The rearrangement links TRBV20-1 to TRBJ2-7; 7 bases are a match to TRBD1. V was pared by 6 bases and J by 6 bases, with 14 bases of the junction left unmatched. CDR3 length equals 14 residues. The germline V gene has CDR1 DFQATT and CDR2 SNEGSKA (reference sequence).

This clone appeared many times. This chain joins TRBV27 and TRBJ2-7, with D maybe TRBD2 (5 bases). There are 14 residues in the CDR3. The V gene's germline CDR1 is MNHEY and CDR2 SMNVEV (reference sequence). V lost 5 bases, J lost 0 bases, and 11 bases lay in between. CDR3 bases: TGTGCCAGCAGTAGCGGCTCCCGCTCCTACGAGCAGTACTTC. It translates to CASSSGSRSYEQYF.

This clone was seen a few times. V usage is TRBV11-2 and J usage is TRBJ1-1; no definite D call. Trimming left V 6 bases short and J 5 bases short, with 16 bases between. The CDR3 runs to 14 residues. Germline CDR1 and CDR2: SGHAT and FQNNGV. The CDR3 is CASRHAGVATEAFF. CDR3 bases: TGTGCCAGCAGACACGCGGGTGTGGCTACTGAAGCTTTCTTT.

As to this clone: Sequence at one end of the junction differs from germline and may be a read error. V gene TRBV20-1 combines with J gene TRBJ2-7, with D unclear. Looked up from germline, CDR1 is DFQATT and CDR2 is SNEGSKA (reference sequence). CDR3 length: 16 residues. The CDR3 sequence is CSAIPLGRGSSYEHYF. In DNA, the CDR3 is TGCAGTGCTATCCCCCTCGGGCGCGGAAGCTCCTACGAGCACTACTTC.

Only a few counts were recorded for this clone. The chain joins TRBV7-2 to TRBJ1-1, with no clear D. Germline CDR1 reads SGHTA; CDR2 reads FQGNSA. Trimming cost V 5 bases and J 7 bases, with 14 bases left between them. The CDR3 contains 13 residues. This CDR3 reads CASSHTRRNEAFF. CDR3 coding DNA: TGTGCCAGCAGCCACACAAGAAGGAATGAAGCTTTCTTT.

The chain combines TRBV24-1 with TRBJ2-3, with D possibly matching TRBD2 (6 bases). This CDR3 region has 13 residues. Germline CDR1 KGHDR, CDR2 SFDVKD. Trimming removed 9 bases from V and 6 bases from J, with 15 bases in between. The CDR3 here is CATGRGTGDTQYF. The CDR3 DNA is TGTGCCACCGGGCGGGGTACGGGGGATACGCAGTATTTT.

This clone is large within its sample. This chain links TRBV19 with TRBJ1-3, with D unresolved. V was shortened by 4 bases and J by 0 bases, with 7 bases between the two germline ends. CDR1 is LNHDA, CDR2 SQIVND, per germline (reference sequence). The CDR3 is 14 residues long. The CDR3 DNA is TGTGCCAGTAGTACCGGGCTCTCTGGAAACACCATATATTTT. It encodes CASSTGLSGNTIYF.

The CDR3 reads CAGLAGAGELFF. DNA of the CDR3: TGTGCCGGACTAGCGGGAGCCGGGGAGCTGTTTTTT. The chain combines TRBV30 with TRBJ2-2, with TRBD2 matching over 13 bases. The germline V gene encodes CDR1 GTSNPN and CDR2 SVGIG (reference sequence). The CDR3 covers 12 residues. The junction had 0 bases not matched to a gene; V was cut back by 8 bases and J by 6 bases.

This clone was detected a few times. The genes are TRBV6-1 and TRBJ1-1; D may be TRBD1 (6 bases). This CDR3 is 13 amino acids long. Germline V gene sequence: CDR1 MNHNS, CDR2 SASEGT. Trimming shortened V by 5 bases and J by 6 bases, and 13 bases separated the two germline ends. CDR3 coding DNA: TGTGCCAGCAGTTTTGGGACAAGCTCTGAAGCTTTCTTT. Translating gives CASSFGTSSEAFF.

The chain has TRBV6-1 and TRBJ1-1; TRBD1 matches 8 bases. The ends lost 5 bases at V and 4 bases at J; junction bases unmatched: 6. In germline, CDR1 is MNHNS, CDR2 SASEGT. This CDR3 comprises 14 residues. As DNA, the CDR3 is TGTGCCAGCAGTATCAGAGACAGGGGCACTGAAGCTTTCTTT. This sequence encodes CASSIRDRGTEAFF.